This TCR beta chain is from a study of T cells in localized non-small cell lung cancer (dated by TCRdb to the early 2020s). Background for the entire study: Comparing tumors with uninvolved tumor-adjacent lungs, the study looked at the T cell repertoires of around 250 patients with early-stage NSCLC. The mean age of the NSCLC patients was about 64 years, with 130 or so men and about a hundred women. All 250 or so NSCLC patients in the cohort were treatment-naive and had localized lung tumors that were resected.

Its CDR3 holds 11 amino acids, cysteine through phenylalanine. Left in the record is the CDR3 DNA by itself, 33 bases read in frame from the first base. From a lookup of the germline V gene, CDR1 and CDR2 are ENHRY and SYGVKD. V and J are truncated by 6 bases and 4 bases respectively, leaving an intervening sequence of 6 bases. With regard to this clone: This receptor's antigen is unknown. No quality values exist for individual bases; no much larger clone is one base distant.

Broader findings and caveats from the paper: Longer overall survival was associated with higher blood T cell density, whereas shorter survival was associated with higher adjacent-lung clonality. A median of 57 of the top 100 tumor clones turned up in the paired uninvolved adjacent lung, and approximately 30 of those clones also ranked among the top 100 of that same adjacent lung. The highest T cell clonality was observed in uninvolved tumor-adjacent lung, where clonality exceeded that of tumor, suggesting that antigenic responses were more focused in uninvolved tumor-adjacent lung. Because the study design was exploratory, TCR variables were selected using unadjusted p-values without false-discovery rate correction. Because multi-region tumor sequencing was not performed, intratumor heterogeneity could not be ruled out.

TCR beta CDR3 regions were sequenced from DNA using the immunoSEQ Assay. The study's processing was this. T cell density was computed as TCR beta template counts normalized to usable DNA estimated by amplifying housekeeping genes. Richness was estimated using the preseqR package, with extrapolation to 400,000 templates for PBMC samples and to 120,000 templates for tissue samples. Clonality was defined by subtracting Pielou's evenness from one. Differential abundance testing on productive amino-acid clonotypes, with a minimum total count of 5 and an alpha of 0.1, was used to identify tissue-enriched TCRs. Repertoire overlap between compartments was quantified with the Jaccard Index and Morisita Overlap Index. TCR beta CDR3s were clustered by GLIPH together with public tetramer-defined viral CDR3s, and at least three viral sequences plus V-gene enrichment were required for viral motifs. TCRdb holds this immuneACCESS table with in-frame rearrangements only. Some clones are missing; in checked studies, unresolved V genes explain under half, and the rest has no known cause. V, J and clone size reflect that table, while D and trimming were determined from the DNA. Across this sample there are around 45,000 clones, with 86% seen only once. The ten biggest clones cover roughly 2.5% of the sample.

At diagnosis, tumor, uninvolved tumor-adjacent lung and peripheral blood were collected and then preserved as a mix of FFPE and fresh-frozen material. For TCR repertoire profiling, blood samples were analyzed in the form of peripheral blood mononuclear cells. The sequencing used PBMCs, collected before any cancer treatment. The clonotype comes from a man aged 35-75 years with stage II lung adenocarcinoma. The sequence is built from TRBV10-3 and TRBJ1-2; the D gene cannot be resolved reliably. The CDR3: CAISQSYGYTF. The nucleotides are TGTGCCATCAGCCAAAGCTATGGCTACACCTTC.